A single T cell receptor beta chain is shown here with its context. In the authors' workflow: Amplification of reference gene primers provided the estimated nucleated cell counts. Sequencing was performed with immunoSEQ multiplex PCR; in TCRdb, only in-frame clones are kept and a portion is missing. V and J calls plus clone size are reproduced from that table; the DNA served to infer D and trimming. Counted here are approximately 75,000 clones, around 89% occurring once; the ten biggest clones make up less than 0.65%. The data originate from a study of blood T cell repertoires in COVID-19. Study information: COVID-19 samples collected from the United States, Italy and Spain covered acute and convalescent phases.

The germline V and J ends were trimmed by 9 bases and 3 bases, with 14 bases remaining between them. The CDR3 covers 14 residues. The germline CDR1 and CDR2 sequences are LNHDA and SQIVND (reference sequence). The sample was peripheral blood. The chain carries TRBV19 and TRBJ2-2, with TRBD2 as a possible D gene (6 bases). The source of this sequence is a man aged 55 to 70 with acute or convalescent COVID-19. The CDR3 sequence: CASASGPDTGELFF. The CDR3, as DNA: TGTGCCAGCGCGAGCGGGCCAGACACCGGGGAGCTGTTTTTT.